These 11 T cell receptor beta chains were sequenced from one sample in a study of identifying expanded T cells in peripheral blood. Some clones are missing from TCRdb's copy, which holds only in-frame ones; the method was immunoSEQ multiplex PCR. Of about 52,000 clones in the sample, 82% were seen once. The sample was blood. The receptors come from a person aged 18-70 years in good health.

This chain joins TRBV5-4 and TRBJ2-5; no definite D call. The CDR3 is made up of 13 amino acids. Germline V gene lookup returns CDR1 SGHNT and CDR2 YYREEE (reference sequence). With 1 base removed from V and 2 bases from J, the gap between germline ends came to 6 bases. The CDR3 region is CASSLTEQETQYF. Written as DNA, the CDR3 is TGTGCCAGCAGCTTGACGGAGCAAGAGACCCAGTACTTC.

This clone occurred once. This chain uses TRBV7-9 with TRBJ1-2; D call uncertain. V was trimmed by 1 base and J by 6 bases, leaving 21 bases between them. This CDR3 comprises 17 residues. Germline V lookup: CDR1 SEHNR, CDR2 FQNEAQ (reference sequence). The CDR3: CASSLGGYGVLPDGYTF. The CDR3 DNA reads as TGTGCCAGCAGCTTAGGAGGGTACGGAGTATTGCCAGATGGCTACACCTTC.

The chain is built from TRBV6-1 and TRBJ1-2; D perhaps matches TRBD1 (6 bases). Matching the DNA end better, TRBJ2-1 makes the J call doubtful. The CDR3 totals 11 residues. The germline V gene has CDR1 MNHNS and CDR2 SASEGT. The CDR3 DNA sequence: TGTGCCAGCACAACCGACAGGATTCAGTTCTTC. This encodes CASTTDRIQFF.

This chain joins TRBV30 and TRBJ1-2, with 8 nucleotides matching TRBD1. Per the germline V gene, CDR1 is GTSNPN and CDR2 is SVGIG (reference sequence). V shed 2 bases, J shed 7 bases, and the junction held 12 bases outside the gene matches. The CDR3 runs to 15 residues. The DNA of the CDR3 is TGTGCCTGGAGTTGGACAGGGATCGCCCGGGGTGGCTACACCTTC. Its protein is CAWSWTGIARGGYTF.

The CDR3 spells CASSSGREQYF. DNA of the CDR3: TGTGCCAGCAGTTCCGGGCGGGAGCAGTACTTC. V and J are TRBV7-8 and TRBJ2-7, with D hard to call. Trimming pared 6 bases from V and 7 bases from J, leaving 10 bases between. This CDR3 is 11 amino acids long. The germline CDR1 and CDR2 sequences are SGHVS and FQNEAQ.

The gene calls are TRBV27 and TRBJ2-7, with TRBD2 matching 13 bases. V shed 5 bases and J 3 bases; nucleotides not matched to a gene: 4. The CDR3 has 15 amino acids. The V gene's germline CDR1 is MNHEY and CDR2 SMNVEV (reference sequence). The CDR3 sequence: CASSTRLAGGYEQYF. The CDR3 DNA is TGTGCCAGCAGTACGAGACTAGCGGGGGGCTACGAGCAGTACTTC.

This chain joins TRBV29-1 and TRBJ2-3; tentative D call: TRBD1 (6 bases). Germline V gene lookup returns CDR1 SQVTM and CDR2 ANQGSEA. This CDR3 is built from 13 residues. Deletions cut 7 bases from V and 2 bases from J, with 13 bases between. CDR3 DNA: TGCAGCGCCTCAGGGGACAACACAGATACGCAGTATTTT. It encodes CSASGDNTDTQYF.

The V gene is TRBV4-1, the J gene TRBJ2-3; D may be TRBD2 (5 bases). Germline V gene sequence: CDR1 MGHRA, CDR2 YSYEKL. This CDR3 region has 16 residues. Between the trimmed V and J ends, which lost 4 bases and 4 bases, there was a span of 18 bases. CDR3 sequence reads: CASSLDLGGRPDTQYF. CDR3 sequence (DNA): TGCGCCAGCAGCCTTGACCTTGGCGGGCGCCCAGATACGCAGTATTTT.

The chain couples TRBV15 to TRBJ2-1, with 9 bases identical to TRBD1. The CDR3 covers 13 residues. The germline V gene has CDR1 LNHNV and CDR2 YYDKDF (reference sequence). The junction had 0 bases not matched to a gene; V was cut back by 0 bases and J by 9 bases. CDR3 sequence reads: CATSRETGGEQFF. CDR3 nucleotide sequence: TGTGCCACCAGCAGAGAGACAGGGGGTGAGCAGTTCTTC.

This sequence joins TRBV6-1 and TRBJ1-5; possibly TRBD1 for D (5 bases). Between the trimmed V and J ends, which lost 10 bases and 3 bases, there was a span of 10 bases. Germline V CDR1 and CDR2: MNHNS, SASEGT. The CDR3 runs 12 residues. Here the CDR3 reads CAIGGNNQPQHF. The CDR3, as DNA: TGTGCCATCGGGGGTAACAATCAGCCCCAGCATTTT.

The V gene is TRBV18, the J gene TRBJ2-5, with no clear D. The CDR3 runs 16 residues. The germline gives CDR1 KGHSH, CDR2 LQKENI. Trimming removed 5 bases from V and 4 bases from J, with 20 bases in between. The CDR3 loop reads CASSFDSRTSRETQYF. CDR3 bases: TGTGCCAGCTCATTTGATTCCCGGACCTCGAGAGAGACCCAGTACTTC. Together with reference TRBV18 and TRBJ2-5, the CDR3 gives the full variable domain: NAGVMQNPRHLVRRRGQEARLRCSPMKGHSHVYWYRQLPEEGLKFMVYLQKENIIDESGMPKERFSAEFPKEGPSILRIQQVVRGDSAAYFCASSFDSRTSRETQYFGPGTRLLVL.